This TCR beta chain was obtained from a study of ipilimumab plus nivolumab after autologous stem cell transplantation. On the study more broadly: Median doses per patient: a few ipilimumab, under 10 nivolumab. The DLBCL group included primary refractory and relapsed cases.

Trimming took 0 bases from V and 7 from J; bases not matched to a gene: 6. This CDR3 has 16 amino acids. CDR1 MGHRA and CDR2 YSYEKL come from the germline V gene. Worth noting for this clone: Its target is not known.

General observations from the study: The authors say TCR, Treg and microbiome findings warrant further study.

Measured with immunoSEQ multiplex PCR; TCRdb has only the in-frame clones, and not every one. The sample contains tens of thousands of clones, just under 75% of which appear only once. The source material was PBMCs, sampled in a trial of ipilimumab plus nivolumab as post-transplant consolidation. The chain carries TRBV4-1 and TRBJ2-7; TRBD2 aligns across 13 bases. This TCR was recovered from a male donor with diffuse large B-cell lymphoma. DNA of the CDR3: TGCGCCAGCAGCCAAGATCGGACTAGCGGGGGTGAAGAGCAGTACTTC. Translated, it gives CASSQDRTSGGEEQYF.